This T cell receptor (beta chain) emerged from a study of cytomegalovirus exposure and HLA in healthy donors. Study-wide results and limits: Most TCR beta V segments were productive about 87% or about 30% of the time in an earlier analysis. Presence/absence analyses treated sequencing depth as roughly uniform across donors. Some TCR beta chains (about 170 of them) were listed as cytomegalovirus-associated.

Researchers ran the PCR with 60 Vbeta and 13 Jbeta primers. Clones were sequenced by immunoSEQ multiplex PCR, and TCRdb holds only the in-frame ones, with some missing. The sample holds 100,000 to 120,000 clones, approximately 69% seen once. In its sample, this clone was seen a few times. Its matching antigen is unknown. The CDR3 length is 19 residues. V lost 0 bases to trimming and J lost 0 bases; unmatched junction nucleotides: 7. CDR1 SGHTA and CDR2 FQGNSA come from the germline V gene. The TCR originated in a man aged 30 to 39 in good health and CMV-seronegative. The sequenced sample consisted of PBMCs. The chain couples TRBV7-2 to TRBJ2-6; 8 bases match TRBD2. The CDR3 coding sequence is TGTGCCAGCAGCTTAGCTGGGAGAAGCGGGAGCTCTGGGGCCAACGTCCTGACTTTC. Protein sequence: CASSLAGRSGSSGANVLTF.